The present entry profiles one T cell receptor (beta chain) with its context. Antigen specificity is unknown. Via MiXCR, TCRdb re-called the multiplex PCR reads, giving one row per CDR3 protein. The table has some 200,000 distinct CDR3 sequences, roughly 29% seen once. The sample comes from a study of breast tumors, draining lymph nodes, adjacent tissues. Axillary draining lymph nodes of breast cancer patients supplied the node samples. The CDR3 has 14 residues. The ends were cut back, 4 bases at V and 1 base at J, with 11 bases in the middle. The germline V gene has CDR1 DFQATT and CDR2 SNEGSKA (reference sequence). Study findings and constraints: Luminal-like breast cancer showed significantly greater tumor-nontumor repertoire similarity than basal-like breast cancer did. Tumor repertoires ranked between lymph nodes and nontumor tissue in diversity, with V and J gene preferences. The data were judged consistent with most tumor T cells coming from lymph node and expanding in tumor. That most tumor T cells come from lymph nodes remained unproven.

The TCR was taken from a female donor with breast cancer. Some clones in this sample may be carry-over from other donors' samples. The rearrangement joins TRBV20-1 to TRBJ1-3; tentative D call: TRBD1 (5 bases). What was sequenced was axillary lymph node tissue. Written as DNA, the CDR3 is TGCAGTGCTAAGTTGGCAGGGTCTGGAAACACCATATATTTT. It yields the protein CSAKLAGSGNTIYF.